A single sample is the source of the 25 T cell receptor beta chains below, sequenced in a study of vaccination and CD4 T cells after COVID-19. These receptors' targets are unknown. An Oncomine TCR Beta short-read assay was used to sequence the DNA from cultured CD4+ T cells. TCRdb ran MiXCR on the PCR reads and lists one entry per CDR3 protein. The sample carries thousands of distinct CDR3 sequences, about 21% recorded once. The treatment: roughly ten-day PBMC culture with coronavirus spike peptide pools or control peptides (ViraFEST assay). Sequenced material: cultured CD4+ T cells from blood. These receptors originate from a human donor with COVID-19.

V and J are TRBV12-5 and TRBJ2-2; D is unresolved. The CDR3 extends over 12 amino acids. Trimming pared 6 bases from V and 8 bases from J, leaving 10 bases between. Germline V CDR1 and CDR2: LGHNT, FRNRAP. The CDR3 nucleotides read TGTGCTAGTGGCCGTCCCCCGGGGGAGCTGTTTTTT. It specifies CASGRPPGELFF.

This clonotype was seen more than once but under ten times. The rearrangement links TRBV2 to TRBJ1-1, with D hard to call. In germline, CDR1 is SNHLY, CDR2 FYNNEI. This CDR3 is 13 amino acids long. V dropped 8 bases and J dropped 2 bases, with 12 bases sitting between them. The CDR3 nucleotides read TGTGCCAGCCGGGCCTCCCCCAACACTGAAGCTTTCTTT. Translated, it gives CASRASPNTEAFF.

The sample holds a few counts of this clonotype. This chain joins TRBV11-3 and TRBJ2-1, with TRBD2 matching 10 bases. CDR3 length equals 17 residues. V lost 1 base, J lost 4 bases, and 7 bases stayed unmatched. Germline V gives CDR1 SGHNT, CDR2 YENEEA. CDR3 sequence: CASSLGPSGGRYNEQFF. CDR3 sequence (DNA): TGTGCCAGCAGCTTAGGACCTAGCGGGGGACGATACAATGAGCAGTTCTTC.

The genes are TRBV23-1 and TRBJ2-1, with TRBD1 identical over 9 bases. TRBV23-1 qualifies as an ORF whose function is uncertain. The V segment lost 0 bases and the J segment 7 bases; nucleotides outside the gene matches: 16. The CDR3 consists of 19 residues. CDR3 DNA sequence: TGCGCCAGCAGTCAATCCCAATCCGTGACAGGGGGAAGGGGTAATGAGCAGTTCTTC. This codes for CASSQSQSVTGGRGNEQFF.

This chain uses TRBV20-1 with TRBJ1-2; D is perhaps TRBD1 (5 bases). Germline V CDR1 and CDR2: DFQATT, SNEGSKA (reference sequence). This CDR3 has 14 residues. V was cut by 6 bases and J by 0 bases, with 14 bases left in between. The CDR3 DNA reads TGCAGTGCGATCCCGGGACGATCTAACTATGGCTACACCTTC. Its protein is CSAIPGRSNYGYTF.

This chain connects TRBV15 to TRBJ2-1; TRBD1 aligns across 8 bases. CDR1 is LNHNV, CDR2 YYDKDF, per germline (reference sequence). The CDR3 length is 14 residues. V was clipped by 6 bases and J by 7 bases; unmatched bases: 8. The DNA for the CDR3 is TGTGCCACCAGGTCAGGGGGCTCAATGAATGAGCAGTTCTTC. Translating gives CATRSGGSMNEQFF.

This clonotype is labeled medium-sized (0.01 to 0.1%). V usage is TRBV27 and J usage is TRBJ1-5, with D possibly matching TRBD1 (5 bases). The CDR3 length is 15 residues. Germline-derived CDR1 and CDR2 are MNHEY and SMNVEV (reference sequence). V dropped 5 bases and J dropped 5 bases, with 16 bases sitting between them. CDR3 bases: TGTGCCAGCAGTGCTTCGCCGGGGACGCATCAGCCCCAGCATTTT. This gives the protein CASSASPGTHQPQHF.

This clonotype ranks as medium-sized. The chain has TRBV20-1 and TRBJ1-5; D call uncertain. V dropped 1 base and J dropped 0 bases, with 10 bases sitting between them. Germline V gene sequence: CDR1 DFQATT, CDR2 SNEGSKA (reference sequence). There are 15 residues in the CDR3. As DNA, the CDR3 is TGCAGTGCTAGAGGGCAGTCGGGTAGCAATCAGCCCCAGCATTTT. Protein sequence: CSARGQSGSNQPQHF.

There are a few counts of this clonotype. The chain employs TRBV2 and TRBJ1-1; D perhaps matches TRBD1 (5 bases). Germline V gene data show CDR1 as SNHLY and CDR2 as FYNNEI. The V and J ends lost 5 bases and 1 base respectively, with 14 bases between them. The CDR3 consists of 15 residues. The CDR3 loop reads CASSLQGPKNTEAFF. CDR3 nucleotide sequence: TGTGCCAGCAGTCTCCAGGGCCCGAAGAACACTGAAGCTTTCTTT.

This clonotype has more than one count but fewer than ten. The chain has TRBV20-1 and TRBJ1-6; TRBD1 matches at 8 bases. Per the germline V gene, CDR1 is DFQATT and CDR2 is SNEGSKA (reference sequence). The CDR3 spans 13 residues. With V trimmed by 7 bases and J by 5 bases, 4 bases remained unmatched. The DNA of the CDR3 is TGCAGTGTTTACAGGGGGGATAATTCACCCCTCCACTTT. Protein: CSVYRGDNSPLHF.

Judged by abundance, this clonotype is medium-sized. The V and J genes are TRBV24-1 and TRBJ2-5; D unresolved. V dropped 3 bases and J dropped 2 bases, with 12 bases sitting between them. CDR1 KGHDR and CDR2 SFDVKD come from the germline V gene. The CDR3 is 15 amino acids. CDR3 bases: TGTGCCACCAGTGATGGCGACGGAAGACAAGAGACCCAGTACTTC. It specifies CATSDGDGRQETQYF.

Only a few counts were recorded for this clonotype. The chain recombines TRBV24-1 with TRBJ2-6, with D unclear. The V gene's germline CDR1 is KGHDR and CDR2 SFDVKD. The germline V and J ends were trimmed by 0 bases and 1 base, with 0 bases remaining between them. The CDR3 has 14 amino acids. CDR3 in amino acids: CATSDLSGANVLTF. CDR3 in DNA: TGTGCCACCAGTGATTTGTCTGGGGCCAACGTCCTGACTTTC.

A few counts support this clonotype. The CDR3 here is CASSHTDTQYF. The CDR3 nucleotides are TGTGCCAGCAGCCACACAGATACGCAGTATTTT. J is TRBJ2-3 and V is TRBV7-8; D remains ambiguous. Germline V gives CDR1 SGHVS, CDR2 FQNEAQ. The ends were cut back, 5 bases at V and 2 bases at J, with 2 bases in the middle. The length of the CDR3 is 11 residues.

This clonotype was observed a handful of times. This sequence joins TRBV5-4 and TRBJ2-1; TRBD2 agrees at 15 bases. Germline V gives CDR1 SGHNT, CDR2 YYREEE (reference sequence). The CDR3 runs 15 residues. After removal of 5 bases from V and 10 bases from J, the junction contained 7 bases not matched to a gene. CDR3 nucleotides: TGTGCCAGCAGTCGGACTAGCGGGGGGGCAAGGGAGCAGTTCTTC. As protein: CASSRTSGGAREQFF.

The CDR3 sequence: CSADRGDNTEAFF. In DNA form, the CDR3 reads TGCAGCGCCGACAGGGGGGATAACACTGAAGCTTTCTTT. The chain employs TRBV29-1 and TRBJ1-1; the match to TRBD1 covers 9 bases. Germline V gene data show CDR1 as SQVTM and CDR2 as ANQGSEA. The trim removed 7 bases at V and 2 bases at J, leaving 5 bases unmatched. This CDR3 is 13 amino acids long. The complete variable domain, with remaining parts taken from reference TRBV29-1 and TRBJ1-1, reads SAVISQKPSRDICQRGTSLTIQCQVDSQVTMMFWYRQQPGQSLTLIATANQGSEATYESGFVIDKFPISRPNLTFSTLTVSNMSPEDSSIYLCSADRGDNTEAFFGQGTRLTVV.

There are a few counts of this clonotype. The chain recombines TRBV19 with TRBJ2-5; TRBD2 matches at 12 bases. The germline V gene encodes CDR1 LNHDA and CDR2 SQIVND (reference sequence). CDR3 length: 15 amino acids. Germline trimming cut 6 bases from V and 5 bases from J; bases unmatched to any gene: 7. CDR3 in DNA: TGTGCCAGTAGACTTTCTAGCGGGGGGGCGGAGACCCAGTACTTC. This translates into CASRLSSGGAETQYF.

The chain combines TRBV7-9 with TRBJ1-1; no clear D gene. The CDR3 loop spans 14 amino acids. Deletions cut 5 bases from V and 1 base from J, with 11 bases between. CDR1 and CDR2 from the germline V gene are SEHNR and FQNEAQ (reference sequence). The CDR3 sequence: CASSPFSANTEAFF. The CDR3 DNA follows: TGTGCCAGCAGCCCTTTTTCAGCGAACACTGAAGCTTTCTTT.

V and J are TRBV12-3 or TRBV12-4 and TRBJ2-2, with D uncertain. The CDR3 is made up of 15 amino acids. Trimming took 2 bases from V and 1 from J, leaving 8 bases between them. The CDR3 here is CASSLTVMNTGELFF. The CDR3 nucleotides are TGTGCCAGCAGTTTAACCGTTATGAACACCGGGGAGCTGTTTTTT.

The chain recombines TRBV24-1 with TRBJ2-1; D is uncertain. The CDR3 consists of 11 residues. Trimming stripped 9 bases from V and 6 bases from J, with 8 bases between. The germline V gene encodes CDR1 KGHDR and CDR2 SFDVKD. CDR3 region: CATSLTNEQFF. The DNA of the CDR3 is TGTGCCACCTCACTAACCAATGAGCAGTTCTTC.

This clonotype has a handful of counts. V gene TRBV19 combines with J gene TRBJ1-1, with unresolved D. CDR1 and CDR2 from the germline V gene are LNHDA and SQIVND (reference sequence). Trimming removed 4 bases at V and 8 bases at J, with 14 bases between. This CDR3 region has 13 residues. As DNA, the CDR3 is TGTGCCAGTAGTAGTAGGGCAGGACTGGAAGCTTTCTTT. It yields the protein CASSSRAGLEAFF.

CDR3 DNA: TGTGCCAGCAGTTCCCCCAGGGGCGCTAGCACAGATACGCAGTATTTT. It encodes CASSSPRGASTDTQYF. The chain is built from TRBV6-5 and TRBJ2-3; D may be TRBD1 (6 bases). The CDR3 sequence is 16 residues long. CDR1 is MNHEY, CDR2 SVGAGI, per germline. Trimming cost V 4 bases and J 0 bases, with 14 bases left between them.

This clonotype is medium-sized (0.01 to 0.1%) within its sample. The CDR3: CASSFLDRNNQPQHF. The DNA for the CDR3 is TGTGCCAGCAGCTTTCTAGACAGGAACAATCAGCCCCAGCATTTT. The J gene is TRBJ1-5, the V gene TRBV7-2, with D maybe TRBD1 (6 bases). V was shortened by 3 bases and J by 3 bases, with 12 bases between the two germline ends. CDR3 length: 15 amino acids. CDR1 and CDR2 from the germline V gene are SGHTA and FQGNSA.

This clonotype was detected only a few times. This chain joins TRBV5-1 and TRBJ2-3; 9 bases align to TRBD1. The length of the CDR3 is 13 residues. CDR1 and CDR2 from the germline V gene are SGHRS and YFSETQ. Germline trimming cut 9 bases from V and 2 bases from J; bases unmatched to any gene: 4. The CDR3 region is CATRTGATDTQYF. The CDR3, as DNA: TGCGCCACCCGGACAGGGGCCACAGATACGCAGTATTTT.

This clonotype is labeled medium-sized (0.01 to 0.1%). This chain connects TRBV19 to TRBJ1-5; 8 nucleotides align to TRBD1. CDR3 length equals 14 residues. Losses at the gene ends were 5 bases for V and 7 bases for J; bases not matched to a gene: 7. The germline V gene encodes CDR1 LNHDA and CDR2 SQIVND (reference sequence). The CDR3 coding sequence is TGTGCCAGTAGTCGAGGGACAGGAGCCCAGCCCCAGCATTTT. Translated, it gives CASSRGTGAQPQHF. The full variable domain, with the rest looked up from reference TRBV19 and TRBJ1-5, is DGGITQSPKYLFRKEGQNVTLSCEQNLNHDAMYWYRQDPGQGLRLIYYSQIVNDFQKGDIAEGYSVSREKKESFPLTVTSAQKNPTAFYLCASSRGTGAQPQHFGDGTRLSIL.

This clonotype was picked up a small number of times. The chain is built from TRBV24-1 and TRBJ2-3; D gene ambiguous. The CDR3 has 11 residues. The germline CDR1 and CDR2 sequences are KGHDR and SFDVKD. Trimming left V 9 bases short and J 5 bases short, with 8 bases between. Here the CDR3 DNA reads TGTGCCACCTCCGTTCGAGATACGCAGTATTTT. Protein sequence: CATSVRDTQYF.